The 21 T cell receptor beta chains below were found in one sample sequenced in a study of HIV-infected children after antiretroviral therapy interruption. Indicated treatment: PENTA 11 planned treatment interruption arm or continuous ART arm. Unique molecular identifiers were included in an RNA-based 3' RACE TCR library. TCRdb passed the 3' RACE reads through MiXCR, listing each CDR3 protein once. The sample carries about 15,000 distinct CDR3 sequences, 3% to 3.5% recorded once. The specimen comprised CD45RA+ CD4+ T cells from PBMCs, sampled from a donor given antiretroviral therapy, either interrupted or continuous. Indicated subset: naive CD4+ CD45RA+ CD45RO- T cells. These receptors came from a child under 18 with HIV.

There are many counts of this clonotype. The chain uses TRBV5-1 and TRBJ2-3, with TRBD2 as a possible D gene (6 bases). This CDR3 has 14 residues. Trimming shortened V by 4 bases and J by 4 bases, and 13 bases separated the two germline ends. The germline V gene has CDR1 SGHRS and CDR2 YFSETQ. CDR3 region: CASSRDWGADTQYF. The CDR3 coding sequence is TGCGCCAGCAGCCGGGACTGGGGGGCAGATACGCAGTATTTT.

By its share, this clonotype is medium-sized. The chain joins TRBV13 to TRBJ2-1; D might be TRBD1 (6 bases). The CDR3 is 12 residues long. The V gene's germline CDR1 is PRHDT and CDR2 FYEKMQ (reference sequence). V dropped 3 bases and J dropped 7 bases, with 7 bases sitting between them. The CDR3 DNA is TGTGCCAGCAGCTTGAGGGGGAATGAGCAGTTCTTC. Translation gives CASSLRGNEQFF.

At least ten counts were recorded for this clonotype. The chain employs TRBV20-1 and TRBJ2-3, with 9 bases that match TRBD2. This CDR3 comprises 13 residues. V was pared by 2 bases and J by 9 bases, with 6 bases of the junction left unmatched. Germline CDR1 and CDR2: DFQATT and SNEGSKA (reference sequence). The CDR3 region is CSARLAGLRTQYF. The DNA for the CDR3 is TGCAGTGCTAGACTAGCGGGGCTTAGAACGCAGTATTTT.

This clonotype was recorded at least ten times. This rearrangement joins TRBV6-1 to TRBJ1-5; D might be TRBD1 (5 bases). CDR3 length equals 15 residues. Trimming pared 4 bases from V and 3 bases from J, leaving 13 bases between. Germline CDR1 reads MNHNS; CDR2 reads SASEGT. CDR3 in amino acids: CASSVQGGPNQPQHF. In DNA form, the CDR3 reads TGTGCCAGCAGTGTTCAGGGCGGCCCCAATCAGCCCCAGCATTTT.

This clonotype came up many times. The chain uses TRBV3-1 and TRBJ2-7; D ambiguous. The germline V and J ends were trimmed by 0 bases and 5 bases, with 14 bases remaining between them. CDR1 and CDR2 (germline): LGHDT, YNNKEL (reference sequence). CDR3 length equals 15 residues. The CDR3 DNA sequence: TGTGCCAGCAGCCAAGATGCGAGGACGTACGACGAGCAGTACTTC. Its protein product is CASSQDARTYDEQYF.

This clonotype has at least ten counts. V gene TRBV19 combines with J gene TRBJ2-3; D is unclear. The CDR3 contains 10 residues. Between the trimmed V and J ends, which lost 8 bases and 5 bases, there was a span of 5 bases. The germline V gene encodes CDR1 LNHDA and CDR2 SQIVND (reference sequence). The CDR3 DNA sequence: TGTGCCAGTTCTGAAGATACGCAGTATTTT. Translating gives CASSEDTQYF. Full variable domain (rest looked up from reference TRBV19 and TRBJ2-3): DGGITQSPKYLFRKEGQNVTLSCEQNLNHDAMYWYRQDPGQGLRLIYYSQIVNDFQKGDIAEGYSVSREKKESFPLTVTSAQKNPTAFYLCASSEDTQYFGPGTRLTVL.

This clonotype was seen repeatedly, ten times or more. V and J are TRBV6-6 and TRBJ1-2, with D possibly matching TRBD1 (5 bases). Between the trimmed V and J ends, which lost 5 bases and 5 bases, there was a span of 9 bases. The CDR3 extends over 12 amino acids. Per the germline V gene, CDR1 is MNHNY and CDR2 is SVGAGI (reference sequence). As DNA, the CDR3 is TGTGCCAGCAGTCCGGGGCGGTATGGCTACACCTTC. This encodes CASSPGRYGYTF.

This clonotype was seen ten or more times. V and J are TRBV3-1 and TRBJ1-2; possible D gene TRBD1, 5 bases. With 1 base removed from V and 6 bases from J, the gap between germline ends came to 6 bases. Per the germline V gene, CDR1 is LGHDT and CDR2 is YNNKEL (reference sequence). CDR3 length: 12 amino acids. In DNA, the CDR3 is TGTGCCAGCAGCCAAGGGGGCCATGGCTACACCTTC. Translated, it gives CASSQGGHGYTF.

This clonotype showed up many times. This sequence joins TRBV7-3 and TRBJ2-1, with D unresolved. V shed 5 bases and J shed 10 bases, with 12 bases lying between them. Germline V gives CDR1 SGHTA, CDR2 FQGTGA. The CDR3 is made up of 12 amino acids. The CDR3 protein is CASSPNPGEQFF. Here the CDR3 DNA reads TGTGCCAGCAGCCCCAACCCTGGGGAGCAGTTCTTC. The variable domain in full, completed from reference TRBV7-3 and TRBJ2-1, reads GAGVSQTPSNKVTEKGKYVELRCDPISGHTALYWYRQSLGQGPEFLIYFQGTGAADDSGLPNDRFFAVRPEGSVSTLKIQRTERGDSAVYLCASSPNPGEQFFGPGTRLTVL.

There are many counts of this clonotype. V usage is TRBV5-8 and J usage is TRBJ1-1; TRBD1 matches 7 bases. This CDR3 comprises 15 residues. The ends lost 4 bases at V and 1 base at J; junction bases unmatched: 7. Germline V gene lookup returns CDR1 SGHTS and CDR2 YDEGEE. The CDR3 loop is CASSIDRERNTEAFF. The CDR3 coding sequence is TGTGCCAGCAGCATCGACAGGGAGAGGAACACTGAAGCTTTCTTT.

This clonotype was counted many times. CDR3 DNA sequence: TGCGCCAGCAGCTTCAGAGCGGGGGTTTCCAATGAGCAGTTCTTC. Translation: CASSFRAGVSNEQFF. This rearrangement joins TRBV5-1 to TRBJ2-1; TRBD2 matches at 8 bases. The V gene's germline CDR1 is SGHRS and CDR2 YFSETQ. The CDR3 spans 15 residues. J lost 6 bases, V lost 2 bases, and 7 bases had no gene match.

This clonotype was seen at least ten times. The chain joins TRBV5-6 to TRBJ2-3; D not resolved. From germline, CDR1 is SGHDT and CDR2 YYEEEE. Trimming pared 4 bases from V and 5 bases from J, leaving 5 bases between. The CDR3 is 11 residues long. Here the CDR3 DNA reads TGTGCCAGCAGCCCTGGAGATACGCAGTATTTT. As protein: CASSPGDTQYF.

By share, this clonotype ranks as medium-sized. The chain recombines TRBV5-1 with TRBJ1-1; D remains ambiguous. The germline gives CDR1 SGHRS, CDR2 YFSETQ. The CDR3 is 12 residues long. Trimming pared 4 bases from V and 5 bases from J, leaving 9 bases between. In DNA, the CDR3 is TGCGCCAGCAGCGCCGACGGGACTGAAGCTTTCTTT. It translates to CASSADGTEAFF.

This clonotype was seen at least ten times. This chain joins TRBV24-1 and TRBJ1-1; no definite D call. V lost 0 bases to trimming and J lost 5 bases, with 15 bases between them. Germline V gene lookup returns CDR1 KGHDR and CDR2 SFDVKD. The CDR3 runs 16 residues. CDR3 sequence: CATSDLSGPAVTEAFF. Here the CDR3 DNA reads TGTGCCACCAGTGATTTGAGTGGTCCGGCTGTGACTGAAGCTTTCTTT.

This clonotype is deemed medium-sized. The rearrangement uses TRBV28 and TRBJ2-3; D not resolved. CDR3 length equals 15 residues. V lost 6 bases and J lost 2, with 15 bases in between. The germline CDR1 and CDR2 sequences are MDHEN and SYDVKM. The CDR3 bases are TGTGCCAGCAGCCTAAACCGTATATTCACAGATACGCAGTATTTT. Protein product: CASSLNRIFTDTQYF.

This chain joins TRBV10-3 and TRBJ2-5; D might be TRBD1 (6 bases). This CDR3 comprises 15 residues. Trimming removed 4 bases from V and 2 bases from J, with 14 bases in between. The germline gives CDR1 ENHRY, CDR2 SYGVKD. The CDR3 DNA reads TGTGCCATCAGTGCTGGTCAGGGGCGGCAAGAGACCCAGTACTTC. Amino acids: CAISAGQGRQETQYF.

This clonotype was detected ten times or more. V gene TRBV7-9 combines with J gene TRBJ2-7, with TRBD1 identical over 7 bases. The V and J ends lost 2 bases and 2 bases, in that order; junction bases with no gene match: 6. The CDR3 runs 15 residues. The germline V gene has CDR1 SEHNR and CDR2 FQNEAQ (reference sequence). Here the CDR3 reads CASSLPQGTPYEQYF. DNA of the CDR3: TGTGCCAGCAGCTTACCACAGGGGACGCCCTACGAGCAGTACTTC.

Points on this clonotype: At one end the junction does not follow the germline gene, possibly because of a read error. The rearrangement joins TRBV6-4 to TRBJ2-2; TRBD1 agrees at 8 bases. The CDR3 loop spans 16 amino acids. Germline CDR1 and CDR2: MRHNA and SNTAGT. The CDR3 sequence: CASSDAQGANTGQLYF. CDR3 nucleotides: TGTGCCAGCAGTGATGCCCAGGGGGCAAACACCGGGCAGCTCTACTTT.

This clonotype has a count of ten or more. CDR3 sequence reads: CASSLQGLGTEAFF. The CDR3 nucleotides read TGTGCCAGCAGCTTACAGGGGCTGGGCACTGAAGCTTTCTTT. The rearrangement joins TRBV11-2 to TRBJ1-1, with D perhaps matching TRBD1 (6 bases). This CDR3 has 14 amino acids. Germline V gives CDR1 SGHAT, CDR2 FQNNGV. The V gene lost 2 bases and the J gene lost 4 bases, with 11 bases spanning the gap. Drawing the rest from reference TRBV11-2 and TRBJ1-1, the complete variable domain is EAGVAQSPRYKIIEKRQSVAFWCNPISGHATLYWYQQILGQGPKLLIQFQNNGVVDDSQLPKDRFSAERLKGVDSTLKIQPAKLEDSAVYLCASSLQGLGTEAFFGQGTRLTVV.

This clonotype was counted many times. Compared with germline, one end of the junction differs, possibly owing to a read error. The chain couples TRBV6-6 to TRBJ2-4; the D gene is possibly TRBD2 (7 bases). Germline CDR1 reads MNHNY; CDR2 reads SVGAGI (reference sequence). This CDR3 comprises 15 residues. The CDR3 loop reads CASGDGGAGQNTLYF. In DNA form, the CDR3 reads TGTGCCAGCGGTGATGGGGGGGCGGGTCAAAACACCTTGTACTTT.

In this sample, this clonotype is medium-sized. The chain employs TRBV5-6 and TRBJ1-2; D not resolved. This CDR3 region has 18 residues. The V end was cut by 7 bases, the J end by 4 bases, with 29 bases between. Germline CDR1 SGHDT, CDR2 YYEEEE. CDR3 region: CASYLNTDRHRSIYGYTF. The CDR3 coding sequence is TGTGCCAGCTACCTCAACACGGACCGACATAGGTCGATCTATGGCTACACCTTC.